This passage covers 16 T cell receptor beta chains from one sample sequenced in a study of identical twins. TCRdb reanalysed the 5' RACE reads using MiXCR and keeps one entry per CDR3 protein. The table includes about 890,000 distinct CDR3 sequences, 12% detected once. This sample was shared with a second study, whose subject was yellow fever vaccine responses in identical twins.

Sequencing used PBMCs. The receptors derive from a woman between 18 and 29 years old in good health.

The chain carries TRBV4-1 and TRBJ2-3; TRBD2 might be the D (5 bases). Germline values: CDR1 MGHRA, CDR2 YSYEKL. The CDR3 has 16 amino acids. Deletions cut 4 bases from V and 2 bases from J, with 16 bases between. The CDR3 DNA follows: TGCGCCAGCAGCCGACAAGCGGCCACGAACACAGATACGCAGTATTTT. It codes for CASSRQAATNTDTQYF.

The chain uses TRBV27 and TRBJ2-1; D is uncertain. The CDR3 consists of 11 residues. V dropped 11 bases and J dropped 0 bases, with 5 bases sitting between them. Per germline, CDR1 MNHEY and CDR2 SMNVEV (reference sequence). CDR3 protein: CAASSYNEQFF. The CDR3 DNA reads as TGTGCCGCAAGCTCCTACAATGAGCAGTTCTTC.

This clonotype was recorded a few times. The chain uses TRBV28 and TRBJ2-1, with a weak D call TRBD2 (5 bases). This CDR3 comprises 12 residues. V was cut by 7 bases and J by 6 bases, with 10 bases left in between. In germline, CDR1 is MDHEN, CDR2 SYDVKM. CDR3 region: CASTGLSNEQFF. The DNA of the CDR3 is TGTGCCAGCACAGGACTGAGCAATGAGCAGTTCTTC.

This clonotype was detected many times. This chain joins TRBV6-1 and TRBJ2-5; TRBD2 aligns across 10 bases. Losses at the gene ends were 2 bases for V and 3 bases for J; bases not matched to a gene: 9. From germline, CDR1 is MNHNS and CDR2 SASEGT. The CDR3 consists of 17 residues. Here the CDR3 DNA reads TGTGCCAGCAGTGAAAGGCCGGGACTAGCGAGAAAAGAGACCCAGTACTTC. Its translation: CASSERPGLARKETQYF.

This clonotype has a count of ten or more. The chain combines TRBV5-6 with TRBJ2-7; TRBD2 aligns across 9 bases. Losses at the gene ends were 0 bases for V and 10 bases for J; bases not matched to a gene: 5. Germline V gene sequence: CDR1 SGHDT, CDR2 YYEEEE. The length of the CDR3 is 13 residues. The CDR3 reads CASSLASGIDQYF. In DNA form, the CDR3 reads TGTGCCAGCAGCTTGGCTAGCGGGATCGATCAGTACTTC.

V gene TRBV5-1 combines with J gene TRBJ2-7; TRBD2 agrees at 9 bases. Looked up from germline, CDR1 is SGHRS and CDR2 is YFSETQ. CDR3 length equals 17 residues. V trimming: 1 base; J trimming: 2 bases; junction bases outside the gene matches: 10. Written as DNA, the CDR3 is TGCGCCAGCAGCTTGATCTTAGCGGGAGAGAGGGCCTACGAGCAGTACTTC. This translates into CASSLILAGERAYEQYF.

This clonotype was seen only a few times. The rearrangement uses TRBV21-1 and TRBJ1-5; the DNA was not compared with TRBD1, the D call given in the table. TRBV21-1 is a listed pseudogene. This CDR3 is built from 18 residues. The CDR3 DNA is TGTGCCAGCAGCAAAAGGGGCTCCGTTAGGAAGAGGACTCAGCCCCAGCATTTT. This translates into CASSKRGSVRKRTQPQHF.

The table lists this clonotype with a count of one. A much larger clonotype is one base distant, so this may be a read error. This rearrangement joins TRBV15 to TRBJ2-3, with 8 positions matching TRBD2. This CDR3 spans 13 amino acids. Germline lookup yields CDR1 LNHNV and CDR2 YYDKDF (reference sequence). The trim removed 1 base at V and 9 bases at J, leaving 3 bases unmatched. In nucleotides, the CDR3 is TGTGCCACCAGCAGAGGTCCGGGGGGGACGCAGTATTTT. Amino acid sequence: CATSRGPGGTQYF.

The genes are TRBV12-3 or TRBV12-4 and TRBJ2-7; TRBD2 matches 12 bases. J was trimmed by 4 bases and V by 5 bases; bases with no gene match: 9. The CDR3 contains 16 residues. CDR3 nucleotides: TGTGCCAGCAGTGAGGGACTAGCGGGTTTACTTTACGAGCAGTACTTC. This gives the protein CASSEGLAGLLYEQYF.

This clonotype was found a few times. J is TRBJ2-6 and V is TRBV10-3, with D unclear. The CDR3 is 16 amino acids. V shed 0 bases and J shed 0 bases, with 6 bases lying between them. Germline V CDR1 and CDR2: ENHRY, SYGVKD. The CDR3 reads CAISESRSSGANVLTF. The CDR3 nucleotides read TGTGCCATCAGTGAGTCTCGTAGCTCTGGGGCCAACGTCCTGACTTTC.

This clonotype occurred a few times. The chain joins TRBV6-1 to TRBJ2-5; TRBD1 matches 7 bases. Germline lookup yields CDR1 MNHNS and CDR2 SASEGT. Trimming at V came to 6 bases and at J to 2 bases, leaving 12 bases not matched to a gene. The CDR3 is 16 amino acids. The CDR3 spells CASSHHLDRAQETQYF. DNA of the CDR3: TGTGCCAGCAGCCACCACCTCGACAGGGCACAAGAGACCCAGTACTTC.

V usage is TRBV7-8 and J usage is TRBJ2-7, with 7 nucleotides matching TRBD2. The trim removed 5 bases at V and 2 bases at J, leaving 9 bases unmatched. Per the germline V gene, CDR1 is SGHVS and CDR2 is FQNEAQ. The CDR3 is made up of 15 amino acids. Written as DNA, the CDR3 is TGTGCCAGCAGCGTCGGCCGGGACTATCCCTACGAGCAGTACTTC. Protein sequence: CASSVGRDYPYEQYF.

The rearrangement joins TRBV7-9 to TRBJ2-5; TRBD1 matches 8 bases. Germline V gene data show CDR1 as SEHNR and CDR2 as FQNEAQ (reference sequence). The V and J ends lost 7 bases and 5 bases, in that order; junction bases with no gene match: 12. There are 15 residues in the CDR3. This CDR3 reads CASTGTGREGETQYF. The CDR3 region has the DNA TGTGCCAGCACCGGGACAGGCCGCGAAGGGGAGACCCAGTACTTC.

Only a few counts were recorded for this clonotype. The CDR3 region is CASSSNTRRVSDTQYF. CDR3 coding DNA: TGTGCCAGCAGCTCGAACACAAGGCGGGTATCAGATACGCAGTATTTT. This sequence joins TRBV5-5 and TRBJ2-3; D perhaps matches TRBD2 (5 bases). V lost 3 bases to trimming and J lost 4 bases, with 18 bases between them. CDR3 length: 16 amino acids. Germline CDR1 and CDR2: SGHKS and YYEKEE (reference sequence).

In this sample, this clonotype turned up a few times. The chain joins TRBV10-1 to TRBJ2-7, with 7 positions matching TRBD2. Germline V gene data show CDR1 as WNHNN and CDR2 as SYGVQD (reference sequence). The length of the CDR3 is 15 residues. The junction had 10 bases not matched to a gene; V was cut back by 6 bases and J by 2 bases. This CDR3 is CASREKRDGPYEQYF. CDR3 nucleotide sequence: TGCGCCAGCAGAGAAAAGCGGGACGGCCCCTACGAGCAGTACTTC.

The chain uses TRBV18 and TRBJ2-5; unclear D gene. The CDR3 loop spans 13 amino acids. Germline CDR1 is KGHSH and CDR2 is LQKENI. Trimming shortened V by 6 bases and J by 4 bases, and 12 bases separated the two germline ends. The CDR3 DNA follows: TGTGCCAGCTCCTCCGTCCCAGGAGAGACCCAGTACTTC. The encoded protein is CASSSVPGETQYF.